This is a list of T cell receptor beta chains from one sample in a study of shared clonotypes between healthy human individuals. TCRdb's copy holds only in-frame clones and misses some; the assay was immunoSEQ multiplex PCR. The top ten hold around 24% of the sample, which has 90,000 to 120,000 clones, around 65% seen once. The sequencing sample was made of memory CD8+ T cells sorted from blood. The source of these receptors is a woman in her twenties or thirties in good health. Both conserved end residues are part of each CDR3. The size field is filled for only some rows; it gives once, few, many or a size class.

j_call	cdr3_length	v_call	clone_size	cdr3_aa
TRBJ2-5	16	TRBV27	-	CASSLSSPLGAETQYF
TRBJ2-3	17	TRBV27	-	CASSLLGLAGSTDTQYF
TRBJ2-3	17	TRBV25-1	-	CASSQGRLAGGADTQYF
TRBJ2-7	15	TRBV7-8	-	CASREHRGPSYEQYF
-	12	TRBV14	-	CASSQARIEQYF
TRBJ2-2	15	TRBV6-6	many	CASSYFEEVSGELFF
TRBJ2-7	13	TRBV27	once	CASSFTGLSEQYF
TRBJ1-2	14	TRBV27	-	CASKGNERMYGYTF
TRBJ2-7	15	TRBV5-1	few	CASSFLTGRDLEQYF
TRBJ2-7	11	TRBV5-6	-	CASSEGYEQYF
TRBJ1-2	14	TRBV7-2	-	CASSLVVRVGGYTF
TRBJ1-2	15	TRBV15	-	CATSRTVEGPGGYTF
TRBJ2-1	15	TRBV25-1	-	CASSESKDSYNEQFF
TRBJ2-1	19	TRBV5-1	-	CASSLASLYRALSYNEQFF
TRBJ2-7	15	TRBV6-1	-	CASSEVTSYEGEQYF
TRBJ1-5	16	TRBV7-9	-	CASSVGGPLSNQPQHF
TRBJ2-7	15	TRBV11-2	once	CASSLEGTGIYEQYF
TRBJ2-1	9	TRBV29-1	-	CSVDNEQFF
TRBJ2-7	13	TRBV27	once	CASSFDSSYEQYF
TRBJ2-1	14	TRBV7-2	-	CASSQGAIYNEQFF
TRBJ2-7	14	TRBV6-6	few	CAISPGQESHEQYF
TRBJ2-6	17	TRBV9	-	CASSSPYKQSRANVLTF
TRBJ2-1	16	TRBV6-1	few	CASSDQAGGSYNEQFF
TRBJ2-1	17	TRBV19	-	CASSTRVKREVYNEQFF
TRBJ1-1	14	TRBV6-1	-	CASHTGGFAGGAFF
TRBJ1-2	13	TRBV28	-	CASSRDNNYGYTF
TRBJ2-1	15	TRBV6-4	once	CASSEGRTPWDEQFF
TRBJ2-3	18	TRBV6-1	-	CASSVIGTSGFSTDTQYF
TRBJ1-2	13	TRBV14	-	CACSQAGIYGYTF
TRBJ1-3	16	TRBV28	-	CASRQRTAVSGNTIYF
TRBJ2-3	15	TRBV28	few	CASSLSRPQGDTQYF
TRBJ2-3	16	TRBV4-2	-	CASSQDYRGWTDTQYF
TRBJ2-2	16	TRBV11-2	-	CASSYRGRSHTGELFF
TRBJ2-3	15	TRBV7-3	-	CASSQGYLRTDTQYF
TRBJ1-1	15	TRBV7-9	-	CASSSTDPVDTEAFF
TRBJ1-2	13	TRBV6-6	few	CAHSVGVYYGYTF
TRBJ2-7	14	TRBV6-6	-	CASSYSPTTYEQYF
TRBJ2-7	15	TRBV7-8	few	CASSPRGPYSYEQYF
-	10	TRBV2	few	CASRVGEQYF
TRBJ1-4	15	TRBV4-1	-	CASSQDPRPNEKLFF
TRBJ1-1	13	TRBV10-1	once	CASSEIWGTEAFF
TRBJ1-5	13	TRBV2	-	CASKRWSNQPQHF
TRBJ2-7	15	TRBV4-1	few	CASSQDLAEAYEQYF
TRBJ2-7	15	TRBV28	-	CASSQGTSILYEQYF
TRBJ2-1	14	TRBV5-1	-	CASSLEAARGEQFF